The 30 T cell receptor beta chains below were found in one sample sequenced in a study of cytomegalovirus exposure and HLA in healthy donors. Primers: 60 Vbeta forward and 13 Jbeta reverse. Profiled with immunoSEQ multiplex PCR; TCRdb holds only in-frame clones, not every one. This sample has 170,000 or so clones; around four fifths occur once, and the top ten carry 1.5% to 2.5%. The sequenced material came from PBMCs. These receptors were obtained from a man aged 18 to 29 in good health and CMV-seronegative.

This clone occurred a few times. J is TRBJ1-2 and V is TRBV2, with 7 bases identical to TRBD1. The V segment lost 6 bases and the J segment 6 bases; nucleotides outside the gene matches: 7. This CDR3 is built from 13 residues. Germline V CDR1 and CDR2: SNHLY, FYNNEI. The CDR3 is CASRPQGKDGYTF. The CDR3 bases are TGTGCCAGCAGACCACAGGGGAAGGATGGCTACACCTTC. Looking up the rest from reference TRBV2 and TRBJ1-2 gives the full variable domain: EPEVTQTPSHQVTQMGQEVILRCVPISNHLYFYWYRQILGQKVEFLVSFYNNEISEKSEIFDDQFSVERPDGSNFTLKIRSTKLEDSAMYFCASRPQGKDGYTFGSGTRLTVV.

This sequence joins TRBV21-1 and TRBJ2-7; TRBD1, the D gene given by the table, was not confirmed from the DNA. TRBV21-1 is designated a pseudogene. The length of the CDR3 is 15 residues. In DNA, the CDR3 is TGTGCCAGCAGCAAATGGGCCCGAGCTCCTGGCGAGCAGTACTTC. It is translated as CASSKWARAPGEQYF.

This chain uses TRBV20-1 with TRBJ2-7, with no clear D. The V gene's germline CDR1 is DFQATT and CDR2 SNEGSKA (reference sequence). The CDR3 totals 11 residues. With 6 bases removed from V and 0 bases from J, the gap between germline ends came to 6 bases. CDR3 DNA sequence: TGCAGTGCGGAGAGCTCCTACGAGCAGTACTTC. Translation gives CSAESSYEQYF.

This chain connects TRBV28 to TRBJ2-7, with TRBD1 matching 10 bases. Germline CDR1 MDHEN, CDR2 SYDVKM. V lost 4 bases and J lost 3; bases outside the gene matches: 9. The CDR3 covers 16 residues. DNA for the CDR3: TGTGCCAGCAGTTCCTACCGGACAGGGGGAAGCTACGAGCAGTACTTC. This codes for CASSSYRTGGSYEQYF.

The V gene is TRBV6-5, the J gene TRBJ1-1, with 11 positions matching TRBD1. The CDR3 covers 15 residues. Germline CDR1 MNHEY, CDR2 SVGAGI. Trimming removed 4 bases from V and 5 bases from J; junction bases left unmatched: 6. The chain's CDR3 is CASSSLGTGGTEAFF. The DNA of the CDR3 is TGTGCCAGCAGTTCACTCGGGACAGGGGGAACTGAAGCTTTCTTT.

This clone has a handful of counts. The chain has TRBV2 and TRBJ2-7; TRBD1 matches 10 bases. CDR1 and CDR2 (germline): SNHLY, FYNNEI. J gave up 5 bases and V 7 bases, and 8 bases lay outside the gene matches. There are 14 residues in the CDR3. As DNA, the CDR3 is TGTGCCAGCATGACCGAGGACAGGGGGGACGAGCAGTACTTC. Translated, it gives CASMTEDRGDEQYF.

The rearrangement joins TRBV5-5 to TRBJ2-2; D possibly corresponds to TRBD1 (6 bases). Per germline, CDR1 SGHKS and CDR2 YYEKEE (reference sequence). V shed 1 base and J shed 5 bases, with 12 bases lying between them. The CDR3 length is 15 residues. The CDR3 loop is CASSLWGRRTGELFF. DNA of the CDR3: TGTGCCAGCAGCTTGTGGGGGCGACGGACCGGGGAGCTGTTTTTT.

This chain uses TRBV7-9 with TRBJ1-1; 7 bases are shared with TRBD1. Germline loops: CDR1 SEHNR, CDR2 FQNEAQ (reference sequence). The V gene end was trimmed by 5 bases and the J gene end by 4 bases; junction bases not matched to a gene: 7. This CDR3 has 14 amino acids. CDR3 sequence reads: CASSAQPGGTEAFF. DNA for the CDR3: TGTGCCAGCAGCGCACAACCAGGGGGCACTGAAGCTTTCTTT. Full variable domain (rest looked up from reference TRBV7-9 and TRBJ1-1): DTGVSQNPRHKITKRGQNVTFRCDPISEHNRLYWYRQTLGQGPEFLTYFQNEAQLEKSRLLSDRFSAERPKGSFSTLEIQRTEQGDSAMYLCASSAQPGGTEAFFGQGTRLTVV.

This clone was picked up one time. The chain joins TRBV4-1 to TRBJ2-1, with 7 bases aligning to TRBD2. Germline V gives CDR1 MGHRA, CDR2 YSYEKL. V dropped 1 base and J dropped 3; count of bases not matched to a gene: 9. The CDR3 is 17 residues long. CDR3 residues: CASSQVPLAEVYNEQFF. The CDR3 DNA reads TGCGCCAGCAGCCAAGTCCCCCTAGCGGAGGTCTACAATGAGCAGTTCTTC.

This chain's CDR3 is CASRSASGRVGEQFF. CDR3 sequence (DNA): TGTGCCAGCAGGTCAGCTAGCGGGAGGGTCGGTGAGCAGTTCTTC. The chain links TRBV28 to TRBJ2-1; 12 bases map to TRBD2. The CDR3 extends over 15 amino acids. Germline values: CDR1 MDHEN, CDR2 SYDVKM. The V gene end was trimmed by 6 bases and the J gene end by 9 bases; junction bases not matched to a gene: 9.

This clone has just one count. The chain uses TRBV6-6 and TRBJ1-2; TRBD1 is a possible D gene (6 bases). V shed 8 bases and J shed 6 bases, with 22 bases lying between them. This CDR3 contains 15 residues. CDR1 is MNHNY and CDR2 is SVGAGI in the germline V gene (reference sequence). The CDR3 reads CASPSGGASLDGYTF. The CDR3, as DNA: TGTGCCAGCCCCTCCGGGGGGGCCTCCTTGGATGGCTACACCTTC.

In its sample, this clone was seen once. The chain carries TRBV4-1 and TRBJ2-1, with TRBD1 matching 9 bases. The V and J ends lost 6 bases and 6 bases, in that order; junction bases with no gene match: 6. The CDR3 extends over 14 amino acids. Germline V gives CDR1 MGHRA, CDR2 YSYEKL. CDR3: CASRSWTGVNEQFF. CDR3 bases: TGCGCCAGCAGATCCTGGACAGGGGTCAATGAGCAGTTCTTC.

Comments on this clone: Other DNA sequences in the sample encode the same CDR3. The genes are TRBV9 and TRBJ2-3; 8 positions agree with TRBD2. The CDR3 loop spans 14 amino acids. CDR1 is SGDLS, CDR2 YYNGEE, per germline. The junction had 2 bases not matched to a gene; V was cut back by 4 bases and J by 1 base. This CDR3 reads CASSLTSGTDTQYF. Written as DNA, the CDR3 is TGTGCCAGCAGCCTGACTAGCGGCACAGATACGCAGTATTTT.

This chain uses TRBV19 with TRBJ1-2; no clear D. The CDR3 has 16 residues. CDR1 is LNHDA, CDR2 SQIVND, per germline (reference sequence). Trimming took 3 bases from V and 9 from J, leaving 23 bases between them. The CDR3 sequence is CASSILLDFYQASYTF. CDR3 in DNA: TGTGCCAGTAGTATCCTGCTGGACTTCTATCAGGCGAGCTACACCTTC. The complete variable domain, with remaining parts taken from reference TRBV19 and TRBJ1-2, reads DGGITQSPKYLFRKEGQNVTLSCEQNLNHDAMYWYRQDPGQGLRLIYYSQIVNDFQKGDIAEGYSVSREKKESFPLTVTSAQKNPTAFYLCASSILLDFYQASYTFGSGTRLTVV.

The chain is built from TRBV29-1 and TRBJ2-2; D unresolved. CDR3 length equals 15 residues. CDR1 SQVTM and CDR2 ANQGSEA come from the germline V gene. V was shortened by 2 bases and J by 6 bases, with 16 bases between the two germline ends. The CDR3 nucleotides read TGCAGCGTTGAAATGCGTGCAATTTCCCCCGGGGAGCTGTTTTTT. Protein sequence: CSVEMRAISPGELFF.

The CDR3 sequence is CASSFRGSTANEQFF. The CDR3 DNA sequence: TGTGCCAGCAGCTTCAGGGGGTCAACTGCTAATGAGCAGTTCTTC. This chain uses TRBV7-9 with TRBJ2-1; 7 bases line up with TRBD1. V dropped 3 bases and J dropped 7; count of bases not matched to a gene: 9. The CDR3 totals 15 residues. Looked up from germline, CDR1 is SEHNR and CDR2 is FQNEAQ (reference sequence).

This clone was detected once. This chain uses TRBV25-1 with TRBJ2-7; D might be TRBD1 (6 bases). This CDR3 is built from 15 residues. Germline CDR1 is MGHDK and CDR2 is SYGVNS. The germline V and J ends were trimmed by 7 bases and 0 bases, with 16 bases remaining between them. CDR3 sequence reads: CASTPGVGGSYEQYF. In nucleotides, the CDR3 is TGTGCCAGCACTCCTGGGGTAGGGGGCTCCTACGAGCAGTACTTC.

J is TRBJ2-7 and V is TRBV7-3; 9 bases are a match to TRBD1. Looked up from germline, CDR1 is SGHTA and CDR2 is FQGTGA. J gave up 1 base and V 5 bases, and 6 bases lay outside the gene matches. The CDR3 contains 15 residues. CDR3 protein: CASSIDRGSSYEQYF. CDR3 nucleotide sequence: TGTGCCAGCAGCATTGACAGGGGGAGTTCCTACGAGCAGTACTTC.

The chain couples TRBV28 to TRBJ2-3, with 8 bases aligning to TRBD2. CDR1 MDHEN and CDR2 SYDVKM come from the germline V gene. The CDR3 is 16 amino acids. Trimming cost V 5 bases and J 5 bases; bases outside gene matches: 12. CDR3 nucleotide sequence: TGTGCCAGCAGTGCCGCCCCGGGGGGGGCTAAAGATACGCAGTATTTT. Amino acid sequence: CASSAAPGGAKDTQYF.

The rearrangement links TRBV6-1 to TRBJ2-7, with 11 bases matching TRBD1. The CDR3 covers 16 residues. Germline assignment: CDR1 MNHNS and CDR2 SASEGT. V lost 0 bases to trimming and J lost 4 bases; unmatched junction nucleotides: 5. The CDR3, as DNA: TGTGCCAGCAGTGAAGCCGAGGGACAGGGGGAGTACGAGCAGTACTTC. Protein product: CASSEAEGQGEYEQYF.

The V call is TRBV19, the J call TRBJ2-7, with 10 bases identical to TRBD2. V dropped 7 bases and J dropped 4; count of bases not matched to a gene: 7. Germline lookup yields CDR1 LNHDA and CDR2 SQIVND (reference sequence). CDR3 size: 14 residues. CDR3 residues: CASKPGLATYEQYF. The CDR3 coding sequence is TGTGCCAGTAAACCGGGACTAGCGACGTACGAGCAGTACTTC.

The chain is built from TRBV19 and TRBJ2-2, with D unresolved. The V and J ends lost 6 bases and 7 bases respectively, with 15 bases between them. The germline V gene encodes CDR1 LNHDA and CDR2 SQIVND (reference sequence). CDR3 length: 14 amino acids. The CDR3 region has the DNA TGTGCCAGTAGAAAGATGACACAGATCGGGGAGCTGTTTTTT. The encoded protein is CASRKMTQIGELFF.

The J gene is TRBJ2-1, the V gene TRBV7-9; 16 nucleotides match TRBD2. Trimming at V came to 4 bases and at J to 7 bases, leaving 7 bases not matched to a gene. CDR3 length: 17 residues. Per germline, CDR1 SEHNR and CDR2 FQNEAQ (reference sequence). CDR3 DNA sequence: TGTGCCAGCAGCTCCGGGACTAGCGGGAGGGCCGGGAATGAGCAGTTCTTC. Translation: CASSSGTSGRAGNEQFF. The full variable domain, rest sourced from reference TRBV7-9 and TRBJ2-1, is DTGVSQNPRHKITKRGQNVTFRCDPISEHNRLYWYRQTLGQGPEFLTYFQNEAQLEKSRLLSDRFSAERPKGSFSTLEIQRTEQGDSAMYLCASSSGTSGRAGNEQFFGPGTRLTVL.

In DNA, the CDR3 is TGTGCCAGCAGCGTAGGGATGGGGCTCGGCGGGGAGCTGTTTTTT. Translated: CASSVGMGLGGELFF. The rearrangement joins TRBV9 to TRBJ2-2, with D perhaps matching TRBD1 (5 bases). This CDR3 is built from 15 residues. V lost 0 bases and J lost 7, with 13 bases in between. Per the germline V gene, CDR1 is SGDLS and CDR2 is YYNGEE.

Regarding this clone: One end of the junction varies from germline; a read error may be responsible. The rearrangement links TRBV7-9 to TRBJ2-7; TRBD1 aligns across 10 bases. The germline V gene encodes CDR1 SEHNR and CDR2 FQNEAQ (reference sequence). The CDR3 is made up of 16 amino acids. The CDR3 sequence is CSSSLESGQGWYEQYF. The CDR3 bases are TGTTCCAGCAGCTTAGAGTCGGGACAGGGGTGGTACGAGCAGTACTTC. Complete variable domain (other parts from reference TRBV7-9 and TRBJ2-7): DTGVSQNPRHKITKRGQNVTFRCDPISEHNRLYWYRQTLGQGPEFLTYFQNEAQLEKSRLLSDRFSAERPKGSFSTLEIQRTEQGDSAMYLCSSSLESGQGWYEQYFGPGTRLTVT.

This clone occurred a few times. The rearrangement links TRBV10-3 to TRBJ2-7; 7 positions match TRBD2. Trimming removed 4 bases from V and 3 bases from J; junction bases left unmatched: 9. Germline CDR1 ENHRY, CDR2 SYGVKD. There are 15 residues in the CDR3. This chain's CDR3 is CAISAGGGGGYEQYF. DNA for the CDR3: TGTGCCATCAGTGCTGGCGGGGGAGGAGGCTACGAGCAGTACTTC.

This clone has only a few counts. CDR3 sequence reads: CASSTGLGDTEAFF. DNA of the CDR3: TGTGCCAGCAGCACAGGGTTGGGGGACACTGAAGCTTTCTTT. This chain joins TRBV7-3 and TRBJ1-1; perhaps TRBD1 as D (6 bases). The germline V gene has CDR1 SGHTA and CDR2 FQGTGA. Trimming removed 5 bases at V and 3 bases at J, with 13 bases between. This CDR3 has 14 residues.

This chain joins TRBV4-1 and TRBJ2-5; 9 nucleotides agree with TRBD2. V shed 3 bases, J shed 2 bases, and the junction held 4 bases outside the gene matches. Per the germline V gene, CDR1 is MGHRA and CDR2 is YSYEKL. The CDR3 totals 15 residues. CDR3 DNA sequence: TGCGCCAGCAGCCAGGGACTAGCTGGGCAAGAGACCCAGTACTTC. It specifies CASSQGLAGQETQYF.

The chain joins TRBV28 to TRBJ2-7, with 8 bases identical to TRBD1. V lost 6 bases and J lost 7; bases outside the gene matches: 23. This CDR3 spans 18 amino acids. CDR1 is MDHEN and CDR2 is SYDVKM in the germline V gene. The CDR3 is CASSYSLLIGQGFPEQYF. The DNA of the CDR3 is TGTGCCAGCAGCTATTCTCTTCTGATAGGACAGGGCTTTCCGGAGCAGTACTTC.

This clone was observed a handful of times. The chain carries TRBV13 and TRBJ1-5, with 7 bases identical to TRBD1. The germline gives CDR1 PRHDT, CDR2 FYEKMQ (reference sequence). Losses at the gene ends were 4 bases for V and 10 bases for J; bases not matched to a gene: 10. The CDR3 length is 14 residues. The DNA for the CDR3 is TGTGCCAGCAGCTCGGGGACAGCCACAGAACCCCAGCATTTT. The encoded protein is CASSSGTATEPQHF. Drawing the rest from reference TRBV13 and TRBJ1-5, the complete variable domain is AAGVIQSPRHLIKEKRETATLKCYPIPRHDTVYWYQQGPGQDPQFLISFYEKMQSDKGSIPDRFSAQQFSDYHSELNMSSLELGDSALYFCASSSGTATEPQHFGDGTRLSIL.